The 22 T cell receptor beta chains given below trace back to one sample, sequenced in a study of blood T cell repertoires in COVID-19. Using immunoSEQ multiplex PCR, the repertoire was profiled, and TCRdb retains in-frame clones only, with some absent. The table records approximately 97,000 clones, about 85% of them present only once. The sequenced sample was peripheral blood. These receptor sequences come from a man aged 55 to 69 with acute or convalescent COVID-19.

This chain connects TRBV19 to TRBJ2-3; D may be TRBD2 (6 bases). Trimming shortened V by 6 bases and J by 4 bases, and 17 bases separated the two germline ends. The CDR3 is 15 amino acids. Germline V lookup: CDR1 LNHDA, CDR2 SQIVND (reference sequence). The CDR3 coding sequence is TGTGCCAGTAGCTTCCGACTAGTTGGAGCAGATACGCAGTATTTT. Protein product: CASSFRLVGADTQYF.

This sequence joins TRBV5-4 and TRBJ2-5, with TRBD1 identical over 10 bases. The V segment lost 0 bases and the J segment 5 bases; nucleotides outside the gene matches: 4. CDR3 length: 15 residues. Per germline, CDR1 SGHNT and CDR2 YYREEE (reference sequence). CDR3 nucleotide sequence: TGTGCCAGCAGCTTGGCCGGACAGGGGGACGAGACCCAGTACTTC. It codes for CASSLAGQGDETQYF.

This clone was picked up one time. The gene calls are TRBV15 and TRBJ2-3; 9 bases agree with TRBD2. Germline V CDR1 and CDR2: LNHNV, YYDKDF (reference sequence). The V segment lost 1 base and the J segment 6 bases; nucleotides outside the gene matches: 8. The CDR3 is made up of 16 amino acids. The CDR3 sequence is CATSRGSSGGTDTQYF. The CDR3 DNA reads as TGTGCCACCAGCAGAGGGAGCAGCGGGGGGACGGATACGCAGTATTTT.

The J gene is TRBJ1-1, the V gene TRBV3-1 (or the pseudogene TRBV3-2); D is unresolved. The CDR3 length is 14 residues. The V and J ends lost 1 base and 5 bases respectively, with 11 bases between them. Germline V gene sequence: CDR1 LGHDT, CDR2 YNNKEL (reference sequence). The CDR3 DNA is TGTGCCAGCAGCCAAGGTAACAGAGAGACTGAAGCTTTCTTT. This codes for CASSQGNRETEAFF.

The genes are TRBV6-6 and TRBJ2-5; TRBD2 matches 11 bases. The germline gives CDR1 MNHNY, CDR2 SVGAGI (reference sequence). The J segment lost 4 bases and the V segment lost 6 bases, leaving 1 base of the junction unmatched. The CDR3 sequence is 13 residues long. CDR3: CASRLAGVETQYF. The CDR3, as DNA: TGTGCCAGCAGACTAGCGGGGGTAGAGACCCAGTACTTC.

The chain has TRBV3-1 (or the pseudogene TRBV3-2) and TRBJ2-5, with 9 bases identical to TRBD1. V shed 2 bases, J shed 4 bases, and the junction held 2 bases outside the gene matches. Germline V lookup: CDR1 LGHDT, CDR2 YNNKEL (reference sequence). The CDR3 consists of 14 residues. In nucleotides, the CDR3 is TGTGCCAGCAGCCAAAGGACAGGGGCAGAGACCCAGTACTTC. Amino acid sequence: CASSQRTGAETQYF.

This clone was picked up one time. The chain links TRBV28 to TRBJ2-7; possible D gene TRBD1, 7 bases. Germline CDR1 is MDHEN and CDR2 is SYDVKM. The length of the CDR3 is 15 residues. The ends were cut back, 2 bases at V and 4 bases at J, with 15 bases in the middle. Here the CDR3 DNA reads TGTGCCAGCAGTTTAACCAGGGGGGACCGTTACGAGCAGTACTTC. This sequence encodes CASSLTRGDRYEQYF.

CDR3 bases: TGTGCCAGCAGCCAAGAAGGTTTAGAGGTCGGCTACACCTTC. Translated, it gives CASSQEGLEVGYTF. The chain combines TRBV14 with TRBJ1-2; the D is unclear. Germline V gives CDR1 SGHDN, CDR2 FVKESK. V lost 0 bases, J lost 8 bases, and 13 bases lay in between. The CDR3 sequence is 14 residues long.

The sample holds a few counts of this clone. This sequence joins TRBV4-1 and TRBJ2-7; 8 bases agree with TRBD2. Germline CDR1 and CDR2: MGHRA and YSYEKL. Losses at the gene ends were 1 base for V and 7 bases for J; bases not matched to a gene: 15. The CDR3 is made up of 17 amino acids. The CDR3 region is CASSQVGQEREPREQYF. DNA of the CDR3: TGCGCCAGCAGCCAAGTAGGACAAGAGCGGGAGCCCAGAGAGCAGTACTTC.

This sequence joins TRBV5-5 and TRBJ1-6; the D is unclear. This CDR3 region has 15 residues. CDR1 is SGHKS, CDR2 YYEKEE, per germline (reference sequence). V was cut by 4 bases and J by 9 bases, with 17 bases left in between. The CDR3 coding sequence is TGTGCCAGCAGCCCCGTCGGGGAATCGGGTTCACCCCTCCACTTT. It encodes CASSPVGESGSPLHF.

The rearrangement links TRBV27 to TRBJ2-2, with 7 positions matching TRBD2. The CDR3 spans 15 residues. Germline V CDR1 and CDR2: MNHEY, SMNVEV (reference sequence). V trimming: 5 bases; J trimming: 3 bases; junction bases outside the gene matches: 6. Here the CDR3 DNA reads TGTGCCAGCAGTCTTGCGGGAGTACACACCGGGGAGCTGTTTTTT. As protein: CASSLAGVHTGELFF.

V usage is TRBV19 and J usage is TRBJ1-2, with D hard to call. In germline, CDR1 is LNHDA, CDR2 SQIVND (reference sequence). V was pared by 0 bases and J by 6 bases, with 14 bases between. This CDR3 has 15 amino acids. CDR3 loop: CASSIDELSADGYTF. The CDR3 bases are TGTGCCAGTAGTATAGATGAACTTTCGGCGGATGGCTACACCTTC.

This clone appeared a single time. This chain uses TRBV18 with TRBJ2-7; 7 bases agree with TRBD1. Germline V gene data show CDR1 as KGHSH and CDR2 as LQKENI. CDR3 size: 14 residues. The junction had 9 bases not matched to a gene; V was cut back by 8 bases and J by 2 bases. CDR3 region: CASLSRDRPYEQYF. The CDR3 DNA sequence: TGTGCCAGCCTTTCCCGGGACAGACCCTACGAGCAGTACTTC.

The chain links TRBV7-2 to TRBJ2-3; TRBD1 matches 7 bases. V lost 4 bases, J lost 2 bases, and 3 bases stayed unmatched. Germline V lookup: CDR1 SGHTA, CDR2 FQGNSA. The CDR3 extends over 14 amino acids. Here the CDR3 reads CASSWDRFTDTQYF. CDR3 in DNA: TGTGCCAGCAGCTGGGACAGATTCACAGATACGCAGTATTTT. The full variable domain, completed using reference TRBV7-2 and TRBJ2-3, is GAGVSQSPSNKVTEKGKDVELRCDPISGHTALYWYRQSLGQGLEFLIYFQGNSAPDKSGLPSDRFSAERTGGSVSTLTIQRTQQEDSAVYLCASSWDRFTDTQYFGPGTRLTVL.

The rearrangement uses TRBV10-3 and TRBJ2-7; TRBD2 agrees at 8 bases. Germline values: CDR1 ENHRY, CDR2 SYGVKD. Trimming took 3 bases from V and 4 from J; bases not matched to a gene: 5. The CDR3 is made up of 14 amino acids. The CDR3 protein is CAISDSREVYEQYF. CDR3 nucleotides: TGTGCCATCAGTGACTCGCGGGAGGTATACGAGCAGTACTTC.

J is TRBJ2-3 and V is TRBV19; D ambiguous. The CDR3 loop spans 15 amino acids. Germline V gives CDR1 LNHDA, CDR2 SQIVND (reference sequence). Trimming pared 3 bases from V and 1 base from J, leaving 11 bases between. In DNA, the CDR3 is TGTGCCAGTAGTATGCAGGTTATCGGCACAGATACGCAGTATTTT. This translates into CASSMQVIGTDTQYF. Supplemented by reference TRBV19 and TRBJ2-3, the full variable domain reads DGGITQSPKYLFRKEGQNVTLSCEQNLNHDAMYWYRQDPGQGLRLIYYSQIVNDFQKGDIAEGYSVSREKKESFPLTVTSAQKNPTAFYLCASSMQVIGTDTQYFGPGTRLTVL.

This clone occurred once. The genes are TRBV6-5 and TRBJ2-7; 9 nucleotides match TRBD1. The V gene end was trimmed by 6 bases and the J gene end by 2 bases; junction bases not matched to a gene: 5. This CDR3 is 14 amino acids long. CDR1 and CDR2 (germline): MNHEY, SVGAGI. CDR3 region: CASSYRGLPYEQYF. The CDR3, as DNA: TGTGCCAGCAGCTACAGGGGGCTCCCCTACGAGCAGTACTTC.

This chain uses TRBV4-3 with TRBJ1-2, with 8 bases that match TRBD1. Trimming at V came to 2 bases and at J to 8 bases, leaving 10 bases not matched to a gene. In germline, CDR1 is LGHNA, CDR2 YSLEER. The CDR3 is made up of 15 amino acids. In nucleotides, the CDR3 is TGCGCCAGCAGCCAAAAGTATCAGGGGGCGGGGGGCTACACCTTC. Translation gives CASSQKYQGAGGYTF.

This clone occurred once. The genes are TRBV29-1 and TRBJ1-4, with TRBD1 matching over 7 bases. The J segment lost 7 bases and the V segment lost 4 bases, leaving 0 bases of the junction unmatched. The CDR3 runs 11 residues. Germline V gene lookup returns CDR1 SQVTM and CDR2 ANQGSEA. CDR3 DNA: TGCAGCGTTGGGGACAGTGAAAAACTGTTTTTT. Protein: CSVGDSEKLFF.

The V call is TRBV12-3 or TRBV12-4, the J call TRBJ2-5; D is unclear. V gave up 5 bases and J gave up 3 bases, with 10 bases separating them. This CDR3 is 13 amino acids long. For the CDR3, the DNA is TGTGCCAGCAGTGATCAGGTGGAAGAGACCCAGTACTTC. Its protein is CASSDQVEETQYF.

In this sample, this clone turned up once. The V call is TRBV5-1, the J call TRBJ1-5; D might be TRBD1 (5 bases). Trimming removed 4 bases from V and 5 bases from J, with 28 bases in between. CDR1 SGHRS and CDR2 YFSETQ come from the germline V gene. The CDR3 spans 19 residues. CDR3 in amino acids: CASSLLDRDFHTFDQPQHF. CDR3 sequence (DNA): TGCGCCAGCAGCCTGCTAGACAGAGATTTTCATACCTTTGATCAGCCCCAGCATTTT.

The rearrangement uses TRBV6-5 and TRBJ1-6; 11 nucleotides align to TRBD1. Germline CDR1 MNHEY, CDR2 SVGAGI. V trimming: 7 bases; J trimming: 10 bases; junction bases outside the gene matches: 9. CDR3 length equals 15 residues. This CDR3 reads CASTPGTGGGSPLHF. CDR3 nucleotides: TGTGCCAGCACTCCCGGGACAGGGGGAGGCTCACCCCTCCACTTT.